This T cell receptor beta chain came from a study of cytomegalovirus exposure and HLA in healthy donors. On the study more broadly: As released early, the data held 70 million to 100 million unique TCRs from HLA-typed donors.

The PCR ran on 60 Vbeta and 13 Jbeta primers. Produced via immunoSEQ multiplex PCR; TCRdb's table is partial and in-frame only. The table lists a few hundred thousand clones, over 90% of them singletons. Study results and caveats: A later analysis linked a missense variant in DCLRE1C to the trimming of TCR beta V and J genes. Sequencing depth roughly uniform across donors was assumed in presence/absence analyses.

Germline V lookup: CDR1 LNHNV, CDR2 YYDKDF (reference sequence). The CDR3 totals 16 residues. The trim removed 2 bases at V and 0 bases at J, leaving 3 bases unmatched. A note on this clone: Its antigen remains unknown.

The chain links TRBV15 to TRBJ1-2; TRBD1 matches at 10 bases. The sample taken for sequencing was PBMCs. This receptor was identified in a girl aged 2 to 10 in good health and CMV-seronegative. The CDR3: CATSRPGQGANYGYTF. The CDR3 region has the DNA TGTGCCACCAGCAGACCAGGACAGGGGGCTAACTATGGCTACACCTTC.